The following is a TCR beta chain sequence with its context. This clone was counted once. No cognate antigen has been identified for it. Base qualities are not recorded, but no much larger clone differs from it by a single base. The sample belongs to a study of blood T cell repertoires in COVID-19 (dated by TCRdb to 2020 to 2021). Describing the broader study: The collaborator samples originated in the United States, Italy and Spain and spanned the acute and convalescent phases of COVID-19. The prospective study material was composed of cDNA or gDNA derived from T cells, B-cell-depleted T cells, or PBMCs. Subjects who had been exposed to COVID-19, were actively infected with it, or had recovered from it provided the deeply sampled blood TCRbeta repertoires that made up the dataset. The repertoires were released in a freely available public database intended as a resource for research on the immune response to SARS-CoV-2. The samples were drawn from the first 160 participants of the ongoing ImmuneRACE study and from 1,254 subjects provided by 6 global collaborators. Sample metadata almost always included a de-identified subject ID, COVID-19 status, age in years and sex. HLA class I and class II types, where available, came from metadata supplied by the sample provider rather than from assay-based typing.

V loses 6 bases of germline sequence and J loses 12 bases, and the interval between the two ends is 17 bases. Its CDR3 holds 12 amino acids, cysteine through phenylalanine. The sequence is cut down to CDR3 DNA, 36 bases in frame from base 1. The germline V gene sets CDR1 to MDHEN and CDR2 to SYDVKM. The immunoSEQ Assay, a bias-controlled multiplex PCR, was used to amplify TCRbeta CDR3 regions from genomic DNA. The authors' pipeline ran thus. Within the assay, amplification of reference gene primers was used to estimate how many nucleated cells each sample contained. Sequence reads were collapsed and filtered to measure the absolute abundance of every unique TCRbeta CDR3 rearrangement. For each sample, productive Simpson clonality was calculated as the square root of Simpson's diversity index over productive rearrangements. TCRdb took over this immuneACCESS table, retaining in-frame rearrangements with V and J assigned. Such tables are incomplete; in checked studies, under half of the missing clones stem from an unresolved V gene, and the remainder is unexplained. V and J calls and clone size are as listed in that table; D and trimming were resolved from the DNA. Across this sample there are about 270,000 clones, with approximately 87% seen only once. In total, the top ten clones hold around 12% of the sample.

In Seattle, one collaborating source enrolled patients while the infection was active and tracked those patients longitudinally over the course of disease. Collaborating institutions collected whole blood in K2EDTA tubes following their own protocols. For TCRbeta analysis, collaborators shipped samples in one of three forms: frozen whole blood, isolated PBMCs, or DNA extracted from either of those sample types. What the authors observed across the whole study: The quantity of clinical and demographic metadata differed by source and by participant and was supplied without curation.

The TCR comes from a woman between 25 and 40 years old with COVID-19, enrolled during active disease. The sequenced material came from peripheral blood. The sequence is built from TRBV28 and TRBJ1-2, with TRBD1 perhaps the D gene, on 5 matching bases. The DNA sequence reads TGTGCCAGCAGAGGAAACGGACCGGGGGACACCTTC. Translated, this gives CASRGNGPGDTF.